These 2 T cell receptor beta chains share one sample of origin, sequenced in a study of T-cell memory formation after mild COVID-19. TCRdb ran MiXCR on the 5' RACE reads and lists one entry per CDR3 protein. Among 350,000 to 400,000 distinct CDR3 sequences listed, over 13% were seen once. The source material was PBMCs or a T cell subset sorted from them (not recorded which). All receptors derive from a man between 18 and 29 years old who had mild COVID-19 (a few samples of this study predate the infection). Cell type and time point are not known.

This clonotype was detected many times. The rearrangement links TRBV24-1 to TRBJ2-7; maybe TRBD2 (5 bases). From germline, CDR1 is KGHDR and CDR2 SFDVKD. The V gene lost 8 bases and the J gene lost 5 bases, with 15 bases spanning the gap. The CDR3 runs to 13 residues. CDR3 region: CATTGIPLDEQYV. In nucleotides, the CDR3 is TGTGCCACCACCGGGATACCCTTGGACGAGCAGTACGTC.

The genes are TRBV2 and TRBJ2-3, with D hard to call. CDR1 and CDR2 from the germline V gene are SNHLY and FYNNEI. The CDR3 consists of 9 residues. V lost 9 bases and J lost 6, with 4 bases in between. The CDR3 DNA sequence: TGTGCCAGTCCGGATACGCAGTATTTT. It yields the protein CASPDTQYF.